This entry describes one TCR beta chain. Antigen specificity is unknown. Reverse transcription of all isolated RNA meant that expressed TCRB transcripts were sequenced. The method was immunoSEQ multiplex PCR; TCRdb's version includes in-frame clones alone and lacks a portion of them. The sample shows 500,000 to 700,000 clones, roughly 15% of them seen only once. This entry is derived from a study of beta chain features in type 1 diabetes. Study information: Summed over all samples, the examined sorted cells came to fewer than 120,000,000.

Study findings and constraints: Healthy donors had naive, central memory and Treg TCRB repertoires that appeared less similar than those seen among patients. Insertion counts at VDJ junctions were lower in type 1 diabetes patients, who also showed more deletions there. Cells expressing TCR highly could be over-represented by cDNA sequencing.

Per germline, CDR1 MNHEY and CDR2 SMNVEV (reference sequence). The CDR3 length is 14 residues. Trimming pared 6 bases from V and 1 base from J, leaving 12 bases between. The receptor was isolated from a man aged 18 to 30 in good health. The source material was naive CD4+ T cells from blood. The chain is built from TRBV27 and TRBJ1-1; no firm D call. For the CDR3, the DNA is TGTGCCAGCAGGGGTTTTTTAGAGAACACTGAAGCTTTCTTT. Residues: CASRGFLENTEAFF.